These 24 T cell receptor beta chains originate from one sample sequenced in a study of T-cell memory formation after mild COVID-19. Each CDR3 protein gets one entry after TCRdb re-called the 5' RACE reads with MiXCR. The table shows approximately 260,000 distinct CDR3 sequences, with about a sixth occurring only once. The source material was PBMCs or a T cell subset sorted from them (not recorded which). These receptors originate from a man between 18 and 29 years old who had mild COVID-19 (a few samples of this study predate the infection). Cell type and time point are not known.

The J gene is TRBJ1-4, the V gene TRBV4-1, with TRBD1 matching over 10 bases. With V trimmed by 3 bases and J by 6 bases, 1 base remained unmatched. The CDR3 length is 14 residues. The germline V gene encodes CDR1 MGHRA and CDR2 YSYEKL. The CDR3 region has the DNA TGCGCCAGCAGCCAGGGGACAGGGGATGAAAAACTGTTTTTT. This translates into CASSQGTGDEKLFF.

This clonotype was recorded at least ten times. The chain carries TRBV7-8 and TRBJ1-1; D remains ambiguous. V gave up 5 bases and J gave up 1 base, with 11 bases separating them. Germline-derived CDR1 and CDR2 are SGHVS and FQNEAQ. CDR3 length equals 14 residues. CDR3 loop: CASSRRAANTEAFF. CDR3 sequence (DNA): TGTGCCAGCAGCAGGAGGGCGGCGAACACTGAAGCTTTCTTT.

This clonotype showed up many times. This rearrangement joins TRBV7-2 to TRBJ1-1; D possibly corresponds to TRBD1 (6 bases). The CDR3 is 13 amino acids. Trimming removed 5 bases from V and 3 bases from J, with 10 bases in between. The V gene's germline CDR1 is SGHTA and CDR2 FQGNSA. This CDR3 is CASSKYRDTEAFF. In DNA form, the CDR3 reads TGTGCCAGCAGCAAATACAGGGACACTGAAGCTTTCTTT.

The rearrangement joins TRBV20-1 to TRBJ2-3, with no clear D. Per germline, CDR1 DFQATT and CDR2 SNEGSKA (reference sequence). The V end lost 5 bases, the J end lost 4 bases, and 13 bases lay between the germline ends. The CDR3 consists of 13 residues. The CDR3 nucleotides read TGCAGTGCTGACTCCCCATCATCAGATACGCAGTATTTT. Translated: CSADSPSSDTQYF.

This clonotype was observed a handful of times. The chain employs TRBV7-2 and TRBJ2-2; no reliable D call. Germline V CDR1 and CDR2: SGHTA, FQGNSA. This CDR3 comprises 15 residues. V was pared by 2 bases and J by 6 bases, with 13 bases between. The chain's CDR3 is CASSLFGGGAGELFF. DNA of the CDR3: TGTGCCAGCAGCTTATTCGGCGGTGGTGCCGGGGAGCTGTTTTTT.

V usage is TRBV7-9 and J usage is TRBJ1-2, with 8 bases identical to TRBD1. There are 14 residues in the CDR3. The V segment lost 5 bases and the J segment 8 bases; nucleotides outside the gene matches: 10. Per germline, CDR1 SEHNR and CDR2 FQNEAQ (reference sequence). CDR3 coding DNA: TGTGCCAGCAGCCGGACAGGGATATCCTTGGGCTACACCTTC. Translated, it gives CASSRTGISLGYTF.

CDR3 amino acids: CSVLRGSYEQYF. CDR3 DNA sequence: TGCAGTGTCTTACGGGGTTCCTACGAGCAGTACTTC. This rearrangement joins TRBV20-1 to TRBJ2-7; D perhaps matches TRBD2 (5 bases). The CDR3 is made up of 12 amino acids. Germline values: CDR1 DFQATT, CDR2 SNEGSKA (reference sequence). Trimming took off 7 bases at V and 1 base at J, with 11 bases between the two ends.

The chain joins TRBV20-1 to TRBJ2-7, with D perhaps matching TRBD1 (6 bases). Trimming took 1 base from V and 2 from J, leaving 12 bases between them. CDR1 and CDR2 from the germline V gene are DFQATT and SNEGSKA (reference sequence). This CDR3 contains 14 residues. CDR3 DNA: TGCAGTGCTAGAGCTCCACAGGGTACCTACGAGCAGTACTTC. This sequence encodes CSARAPQGTYEQYF.

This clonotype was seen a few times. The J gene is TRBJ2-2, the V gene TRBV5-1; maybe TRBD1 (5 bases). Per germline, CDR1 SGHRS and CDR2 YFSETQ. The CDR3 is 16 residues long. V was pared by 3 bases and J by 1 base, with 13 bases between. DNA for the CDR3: TGCGCCAGCAGCTCGGTGTGGGGCCTGAACACCGGGGAGCTGTTTTTT. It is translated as CASSSVWGLNTGELFF.

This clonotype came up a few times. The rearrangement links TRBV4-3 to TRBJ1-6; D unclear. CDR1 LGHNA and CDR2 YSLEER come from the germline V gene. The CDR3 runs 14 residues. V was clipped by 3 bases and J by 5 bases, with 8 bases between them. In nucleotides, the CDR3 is TGCGCCAGCAGCCATAGGGAAAATAATTCACCCCTCCACTTT. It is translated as CASSHRENNSPLHF.

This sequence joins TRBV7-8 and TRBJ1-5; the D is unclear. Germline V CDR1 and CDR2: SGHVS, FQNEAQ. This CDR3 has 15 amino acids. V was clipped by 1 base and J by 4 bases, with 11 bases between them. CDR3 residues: CASSLGQAINQPQHF. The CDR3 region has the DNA TGTGCCAGCAGCTTAGGGCAGGCCATTAATCAGCCCCAGCATTTT.

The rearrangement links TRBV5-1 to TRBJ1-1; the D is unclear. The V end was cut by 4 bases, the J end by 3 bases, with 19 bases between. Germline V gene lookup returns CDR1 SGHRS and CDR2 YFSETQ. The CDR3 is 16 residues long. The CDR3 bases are TGCGCCAGCAGCCACCGGCCGGGAGGAACGGACACTGAAGCTTTCTTT. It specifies CASSHRPGGTDTEAFF.

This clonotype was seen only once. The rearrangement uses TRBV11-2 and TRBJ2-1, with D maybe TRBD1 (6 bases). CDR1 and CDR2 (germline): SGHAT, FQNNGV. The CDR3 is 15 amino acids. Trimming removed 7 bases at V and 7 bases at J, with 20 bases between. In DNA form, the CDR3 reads TGTGCCAGCACGCTACTCACAGGGATAGTAAATGAGCAGTTCTTC. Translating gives CASTLLTGIVNEQFF.

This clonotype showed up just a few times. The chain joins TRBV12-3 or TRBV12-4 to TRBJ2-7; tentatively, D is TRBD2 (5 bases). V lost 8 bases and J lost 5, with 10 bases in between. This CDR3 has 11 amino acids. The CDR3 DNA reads TGTGCCAGCTCCCGAGGGAACGAGCAGTACGTC. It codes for CASSRGNEQYV.

CDR3 region: CASSFGGFEGNTIYF. In DNA, the CDR3 is TGTGCCAGCAGCTTTGGGGGTTTTGAAGGAAACACCATATATTTT. V is TRBV5-6 and J is TRBJ1-3; the D gene is possibly TRBD1 (5 bases). CDR3 length: 15 residues. Trimming shortened V by 2 bases and J by 4 bases, and 13 bases separated the two germline ends. The germline gives CDR1 SGHDT, CDR2 YYEEEE.

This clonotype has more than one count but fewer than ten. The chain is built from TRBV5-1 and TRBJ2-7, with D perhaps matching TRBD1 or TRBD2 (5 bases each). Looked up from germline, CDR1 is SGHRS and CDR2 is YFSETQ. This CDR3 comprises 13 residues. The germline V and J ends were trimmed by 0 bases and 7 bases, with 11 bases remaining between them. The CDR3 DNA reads TGCGCCAGCAGCTTGGATGGCTGGGGGGAGCAGTACGTC. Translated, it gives CASSLDGWGEQYV.

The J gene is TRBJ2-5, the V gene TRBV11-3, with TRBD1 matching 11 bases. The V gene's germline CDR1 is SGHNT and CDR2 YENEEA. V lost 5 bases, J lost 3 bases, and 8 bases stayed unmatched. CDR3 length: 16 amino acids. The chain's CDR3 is CASSKRTGGAEETQYF. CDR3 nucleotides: TGTGCCAGCAGCAAAAGGACAGGGGGCGCGGAAGAGACCCAGTACTTC.

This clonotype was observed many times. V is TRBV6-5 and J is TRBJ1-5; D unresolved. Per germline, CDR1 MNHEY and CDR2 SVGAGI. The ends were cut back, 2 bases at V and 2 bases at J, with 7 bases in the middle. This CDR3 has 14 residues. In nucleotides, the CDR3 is TGTGCCAGCAGTTACCGGGTAGGCAATCAGCCCCAGCATTTT. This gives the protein CASSYRVGNQPQHF.

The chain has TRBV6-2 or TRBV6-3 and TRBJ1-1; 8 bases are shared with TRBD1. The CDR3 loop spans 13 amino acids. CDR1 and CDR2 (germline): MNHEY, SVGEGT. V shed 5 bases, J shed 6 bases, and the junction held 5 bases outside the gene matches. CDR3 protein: CASSVSGGPEAFF. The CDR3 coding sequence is TGTGCCAGCAGTGTCTCAGGGGGCCCTGAAGCTTTCTTT.

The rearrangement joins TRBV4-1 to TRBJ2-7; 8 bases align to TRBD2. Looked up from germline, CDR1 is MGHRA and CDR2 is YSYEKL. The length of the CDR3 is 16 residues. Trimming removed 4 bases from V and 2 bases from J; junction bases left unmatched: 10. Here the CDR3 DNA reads TGCGCCAGCAGCCCGTCGAGACGGGAGGGCACCTACGAGCAGTACTTC. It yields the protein CASSPSRREGTYEQYF.

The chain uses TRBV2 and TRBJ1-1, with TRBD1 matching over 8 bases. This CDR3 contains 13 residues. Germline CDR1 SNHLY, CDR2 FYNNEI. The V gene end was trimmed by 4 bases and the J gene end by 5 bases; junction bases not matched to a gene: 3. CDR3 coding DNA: TGTGCCAGCAGTGGTACAGGGGGGACTGAAGCTTTCTTT. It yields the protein CASSGTGGTEAFF.

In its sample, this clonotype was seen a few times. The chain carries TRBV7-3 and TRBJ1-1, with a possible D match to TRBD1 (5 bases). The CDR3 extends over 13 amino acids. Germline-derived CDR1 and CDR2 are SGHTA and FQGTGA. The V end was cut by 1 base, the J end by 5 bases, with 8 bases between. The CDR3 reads CASSLRRGTEAFF. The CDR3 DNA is TGTGCCAGCAGCTTAAGGCGGGGGACTGAAGCTTTCTTT.

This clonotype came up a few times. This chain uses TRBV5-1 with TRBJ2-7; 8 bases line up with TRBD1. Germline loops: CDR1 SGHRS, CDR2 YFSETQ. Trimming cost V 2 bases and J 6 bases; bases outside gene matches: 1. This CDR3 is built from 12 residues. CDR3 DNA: TGCGCCAGCAGCTTAACAGGGGGCGAGCAGTACGTC. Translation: CASSLTGGEQYV.

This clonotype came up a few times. CDR3 DNA sequence: TGCGCCAGCAGCCAAGTCGACAGGGTTAGCGAGACCCAGTACTTC. This gives the protein CASSQVDRVSETQYF. The chain has TRBV4-1 and TRBJ2-5; TRBD1 matches 7 bases. CDR1 is MGHRA, CDR2 YSYEKL, per germline. This CDR3 is 15 amino acids long. J was trimmed by 5 bases and V by 1 base; bases with no gene match: 7.